A selection of T cell receptor beta chains follows, all from one sample in a study of blood T cell repertoires in COVID-19. Generated by immunoSEQ multiplex PCR, the TCRdb table keeps only in-frame clones and is missing some. The sample shows under 250,000 clones, 80% to 85% of them seen only once. Sequencing used peripheral blood. The receptors shown here come from a man aged 35 to 55 with acute or convalescent COVID-19. The CDR3 runs from the conserved cysteine through the conserved F or W. For some rows the clone size is stated as once, few or many, or as a class when expanded; others skip it.

v_gene	abundance	j_gene	CDR3aa
TRBV27	.	TRBJ1-2	CASLSRHRGRNDGYTF
TRBV20-1	.	TRBJ2-7	CSASGRKNSYEQYF
TRBV3-1/TRBV3-2	.	TRBJ1-4	CASSQAGYQAEKLFF
TRBV6-5	.	TRBJ1-2	CATHTGNHGYTF
TRBV15	.	TRBJ2-7	CATSRVGGIPYEQYF
TRBV4-1	few	TRBJ1-6	CASSQNIGAMGSPLHF
TRBV10-2	.	TRBJ1-2	CASRADTQLGYTF
TRBV6-4	.	TRBJ2-2	CASSVDRDTGELFF
TRBV6-6	.	TRBJ2-7	CASSYGQGEIKYEQYF
TRBV5-4	.	TRBJ2-2	CASSLDYYTGELFF
TRBV30	.	TRBJ2-7	CAWSAGTGGYEQYF
TRBV14	.	TRBJ1-3	CASSQAGAGNTIYF
TRBV6-5	.	TRBJ1-1	CASSTDIGEAFF
TRBV7-9	.	TRBJ1-3	CASRGTGSGNTIYF
TRBV3-1/TRBV3-2	.	TRBJ2-1	CASREESSYNEQFF
TRBV24-1	.	TRBJ2-1	CATSDGTRDEQFF
TRBV29-1	few	TRBJ1-1	CSANRGANTEAFF
TRBV29-1	.	TRBJ1-1	CSVEARGVGNTEAFF
TRBV19	.	TRBJ1-3	CASSRRASGNTIYF
TRBV5-1	.	TRBJ2-1	CASSSSGSSYNEQFF
TRBV29-1	.	TRBJ2-2	CSVDIDGVTGELFF
TRBV4-2	.	TRBJ2-7	CASSQDLGVPSYEQYF
TRBV6-5	.	TRBJ1-1	CASSFGSTEAFF
TRBV7-2	.	TRBJ2-7	CASSGRVGQLHEQYF
TRBV27	once	TRBJ2-3	CATRKTGTSGYPSQYF
TRBV2	.	TRBJ2-5	CASRWGLQETQYF
TRBV27	.	TRBJ2-1	CASGTGTGYGNEQFF
TRBV30	once	TRBJ1-5	CACQDSTTGQPQHF
TRBV7-9	.	TRBJ1-2	CASTSGDSGYTF
TRBV19	.	TRBJ1-2	CASSRTGTNLLYGYTF
TRBV19	few	TRBJ1-6	CASSIRQGHLHF
TRBV7-2	.	TRBJ2-1	CASRPLTGVHYNEQFF
TRBV20-1	.	TRBJ1-1	CSASSFREAFF
TRBV19	.	TRBJ1-5	CASSIQGWRDQPQHF
TRBV6-5	.	TRBJ1-2	CASGSKGWAGYTF
TRBV21-1	few	TRBJ1-2	CASSSSGQYYGYTF
TRBV6-1	once	TRBJ1-1	CASSEVWDSTKAFF
TRBV5-1	.	TRBJ2-1	CASSFRPSFSGIVNEQFF
TRBV3-1/TRBV3-2	few	TRBJ2-3	CASSQDWLTGADTQYF
TRBV28	.	TRBJ1-5	CASTGGGWQPQHF
TRBV4-1	few	TRBJ1-1	CASSLGQTGTEAFF
TRBV6-5	.	TRBJ1-2	CASSYSGRGNYGYTF